The clone carrying this TCR beta chain was counted many times. This specimen comes from a study of blood T cell repertoires in COVID-19. The overall study: Acute-phase and convalescent COVID-19 samples originated in the United States, Italy and Spain.

Deletions cut 10 bases from V and 0 bases from J, with 13 bases between. This CDR3 has 14 amino acids. CDR1 is SNHLY and CDR2 is FYNNEI in the germline V gene. Some clones are missing from TCRdb's copy, which holds only in-frame ones; the method was immunoSEQ multiplex PCR. Among about 120,000 clones, about two thirds were seen once, and the ten largest hold more than 0.75%. The sample comprised peripheral blood. This TCR derives from a human donor with acute or convalescent COVID-19. The donor label of this sample is uncertain. The chain combines TRBV2 with TRBJ1-3; D gene unclear. CDR3 sequence (DNA): TGTGCCACCAAGAGGAGGGACTCTGGAAACACCATATATTTT. Its protein product is CATKRRDSGNTIYF.